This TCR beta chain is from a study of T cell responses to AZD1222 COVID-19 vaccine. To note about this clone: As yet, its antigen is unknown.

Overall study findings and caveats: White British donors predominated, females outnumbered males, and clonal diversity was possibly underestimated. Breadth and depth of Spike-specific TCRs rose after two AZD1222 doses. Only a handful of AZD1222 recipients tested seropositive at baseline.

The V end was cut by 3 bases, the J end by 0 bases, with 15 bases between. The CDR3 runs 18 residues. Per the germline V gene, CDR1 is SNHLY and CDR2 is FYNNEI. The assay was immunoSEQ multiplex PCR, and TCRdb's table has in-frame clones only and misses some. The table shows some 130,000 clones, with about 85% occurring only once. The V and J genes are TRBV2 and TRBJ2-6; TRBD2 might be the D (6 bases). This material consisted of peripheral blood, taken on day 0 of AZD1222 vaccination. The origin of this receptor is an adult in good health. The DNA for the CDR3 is TGTGCCAGCAGTGATGCGGTTGGAGGGAGCTCTGGGGCCAACGTCCTGACTTTC. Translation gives CASSDAVGGSSGANVLTF.